These 20 T cell receptor beta chains were all obtained from the same sample, sequenced in a study of blood T cell repertoires in COVID-19. Sequencing used immunoSEQ multiplex PCR; TCRdb keeps in-frame clones, though not all of them. Among 200,000 to 250,000 clones listed, roughly nine tenths were seen once. The sequencing sample was made of peripheral blood. All receptors derive from a woman aged 50 to 60 with acute or convalescent COVID-19.

The chain is built from TRBV7-2 and TRBJ1-2, with a possible D match to TRBD1 (5 bases). Trimming took off 3 bases at V and 4 bases at J, with 18 bases between the two ends. This CDR3 has 16 residues. Germline V gives CDR1 SGHTA, CDR2 FQGNSA. CDR3 DNA sequence: TGTGCCAGCAGCTTGGGAATCGGGTCGGGGGTCTATGGCTACACCTTC. This gives the protein CASSLGIGSGVYGYTF.

This chain connects TRBV11-3 to TRBJ2-3, with 16 positions matching TRBD2. The J segment lost 6 bases and the V segment lost 5 bases, leaving 5 bases of the junction unmatched. This CDR3 region has 16 residues. CDR1 is SGHNT and CDR2 is YENEEA in the germline V gene. CDR3 bases: TGTGCCAGCAGCACCGGGACTAGCGGGGGGGCGGATACGCAGTATTTT. Protein product: CASSTGTSGGADTQYF.

This rearrangement joins TRBV5-1 to TRBJ1-5; D call uncertain. The length of the CDR3 is 15 residues. Germline assignment: CDR1 SGHRS and CDR2 YFSETQ. Deletions cut 4 bases from V and 1 base from J, with 12 bases between. In DNA, the CDR3 is TGCGCCAGCAGCCTTACAAGTTCGAGCAATCAGCCCCAGCATTTT. Amino acids: CASSLTSSSNQPQHF.

The rearrangement joins TRBV7-8 to TRBJ1-4, with TRBD1 identical over 8 bases. Per the germline V gene, CDR1 is SGHVS and CDR2 is FQNEAQ. V trimming: 5 bases; J trimming: 7 bases; junction bases outside the gene matches: 6. The CDR3 has 14 amino acids. CDR3: CASSIWTGTEKLFF. DNA for the CDR3: TGTGCCAGCAGCATATGGACAGGGACTGAAAAACTGTTTTTT.

The chain employs TRBV5-1 and TRBJ2-2; 8 bases map to TRBD1. This CDR3 comprises 16 residues. Trimming at V came to 0 bases and at J to 1 base, leaving 2 bases not matched to a gene. Germline V CDR1 and CDR2: SGHRS, YFSETQ. The CDR3 DNA reads TGCGCCAGCAGCTTGGCCGGGACAGGGAACACCGGGGAGCTGTTTTTT. Amino acids: CASSLAGTGNTGELFF.

V gene TRBV19 combines with J gene TRBJ2-5, with D tentatively TRBD1 (5 bases). Germline CDR1 and CDR2: LNHDA and SQIVND (reference sequence). V was pared by 1 base and J by 1 base, with 7 bases between. This CDR3 has 14 amino acids. CDR3 DNA: TGTGCCAGTAGTATAGGAACAGGCCAAGAGACCCAGTACTTC. It translates to CASSIGTGQETQYF.

This chain connects TRBV5-1 to TRBJ2-3; a possible D gene is TRBD2 (6 bases). V was shortened by 4 bases and J by 4 bases, with 13 bases between the two germline ends. The V gene's germline CDR1 is SGHRS and CDR2 YFSETQ. The CDR3 has 14 residues. CDR3 protein: CASSRDSGADTQYF. CDR3 nucleotide sequence: TGCGCCAGCAGCCGGGACTCGGGGGCAGATACGCAGTATTTT.

J is TRBJ2-7 and V is TRBV18; 10 bases fit TRBD2. CDR3 length: 16 residues. Germline CDR1 is KGHSH and CDR2 is LQKENI. The J segment lost 7 bases and the V segment lost 3 bases, leaving 12 bases of the junction unmatched. CDR3: CASSPGASGGAREQYF. The CDR3 bases are TGTGCCAGCTCACCGGGGGCCAGCGGGGGGGCCCGGGAGCAGTACTTC.

This chain connects TRBV4-1 to TRBJ2-1, with 10 bases aligning to TRBD1. Germline V gene lookup returns CDR1 MGHRA and CDR2 YSYEKL. With V trimmed by 0 bases and J by 10 bases, 9 bases remained unmatched. The CDR3 spans 16 residues. The CDR3 reads CASSQDQGQGWLEQFF. CDR3 bases: TGCGCCAGCAGCCAAGATCAGGGACAGGGGTGGTTGGAGCAGTTCTTC.

This sequence joins TRBV20-1 and TRBJ2-7; TRBD2 matches at 13 bases. Germline-derived CDR1 and CDR2 are DFQATT and SNEGSKA (reference sequence). The CDR3 has 19 residues. J was trimmed by 0 bases and V by 3 bases; bases with no gene match: 14. The CDR3 coding sequence is TGCAGTGCTAGTGGATCGTCGGGACTAGCGGGACCGTACTCCTACGAGCAGTACTTC. This encodes CSASGSSGLAGPYSYEQYF.

This clone was seen once. This chain links TRBV7-2 with TRBJ2-3; TRBD2 matches 7 bases. The CDR3 sequence is 14 residues long. J gave up 3 bases and V 2 bases, and 2 bases lay outside the gene matches. Per the germline V gene, CDR1 is SGHTA and CDR2 is FQGNSA. CDR3 region: CASSLWGGTDTQYF. In DNA, the CDR3 is TGTGCCAGCAGCTTATGGGGAGGGACAGATACGCAGTATTTT.

The chain combines TRBV7-9 with TRBJ2-5, with D possibly being TRBD2 (5 bases). The V gene lost 3 bases and the J gene lost 5 bases, with 16 bases spanning the gap. From germline, CDR1 is SEHNR and CDR2 FQNEAQ (reference sequence). The CDR3 covers 15 residues. CDR3 amino acids: CASSLVEGPRETQYF. CDR3 DNA sequence: TGTGCCAGCAGCTTGGTCGAGGGCCCGAGGGAGACCCAGTACTTC.

The rearrangement joins TRBV5-5 to TRBJ1-2; no definite D call. Germline V gene sequence: CDR1 SGHKS, CDR2 YYEKEE (reference sequence). The CDR3 sequence is 12 residues long. Trimming took 4 bases from V and 7 from J, leaving 11 bases between them. CDR3 nucleotide sequence: TGTGCCAGCAGCCCTGACTTGGGTGGCTACACCTTC. Protein sequence: CASSPDLGGYTF.

The CDR3 DNA is TGTGCCAGCAGTCGGACAGGGCGTAAGGACACTGAAGCTTTCTTT. The encoded protein is CASSRTGRKDTEAFF. V gene TRBV11-2 combines with J gene TRBJ1-1; 8 bases fit TRBD1. With 6 bases clipped from V and 3 bases from J, the junction kept 9 bases outside the gene matches. This CDR3 comprises 15 residues. The germline gives CDR1 SGHAT, CDR2 FQNNGV.

This chain uses TRBV23-1 with TRBJ2-3; D gene ambiguous. TRBV23-1 is sorted into the ORF group, with uncertain function. This CDR3 is built from 12 residues. V was cut by 2 bases and J by 3 bases, with 3 bases left in between. The DNA of the CDR3 is TGCGCCAGCAGTCAACAGACAGATACGCAGTATTTT. As protein: CASSQQTDTQYF.

The chain employs TRBV7-2 and TRBJ2-3; a possible D gene is TRBD1 (6 bases). This CDR3 contains 14 residues. Looked up from germline, CDR1 is SGHTA and CDR2 is FQGNSA. V was pared by 6 bases and J by 8 bases, with 18 bases between. The CDR3 sequence is CASSSPTGGVTQYF. In DNA form, the CDR3 reads TGTGCCAGCAGTTCACCGACAGGAGGCGTTACGCAGTATTTT.

The rearrangement uses TRBV9 and TRBJ2-3; D is uncertain. V lost 0 bases and J lost 1, with 9 bases in between. CDR3 length: 15 amino acids. Germline lookup yields CDR1 SGDLS and CDR2 YYNGEE. Here the CDR3 DNA reads TGTGCCAGCAGCGTAGTAGGAGATGGCACAGATACGCAGTATTTT. It translates to CASSVVGDGTDTQYF. Supplemented by reference TRBV9 and TRBJ2-3, the full variable domain reads DSGVTQTPKHLITATGQRVTLRCSPRSGDLSVYWYQQSLDQGLQFLIQYYNGEERAKGNILERFSAQQFPDLHSELNLSSLELGDSALYFCASSVVGDGTDTQYFGPGTRLTVL.

J is TRBJ2-3 and V is TRBV5-8; the match to TRBD2 covers 8 bases. The germline CDR1 and CDR2 sequences are SGHTS and YDEGEE. The CDR3 totals 13 residues. V was clipped by 4 bases and J by 9 bases; unmatched bases: 7. The CDR3 reads CASSISGLVTQYF. The CDR3 nucleotides are TGTGCCAGCAGCATCTCGGGACTAGTGACGCAGTATTTT.

The genes are TRBV7-9 and TRBJ2-7, with a tentative D call TRBD1 (5 bases). CDR3 length: 15 residues. Germline loops: CDR1 SEHNR, CDR2 FQNEAQ (reference sequence). The ends were cut back, 1 base at V and 0 bases at J, with 10 bases in the middle. CDR3 amino acids: CASSLVQAVSYEQYF. The CDR3 nucleotides are TGTGCCAGCAGCTTAGTACAGGCGGTCTCCTACGAGCAGTACTTC.

A remark on this clone: This same CDR3 is encoded by further DNA sequences in the sample. The chain uses TRBV7-2 and TRBJ1-5, with D unresolved. The CDR3 loop spans 14 amino acids. The V gene's germline CDR1 is SGHTA and CDR2 FQGNSA. The germline V and J ends were trimmed by 5 bases and 0 bases, with 8 bases remaining between them. CDR3 loop: CASSPTYSNQPQHF. As DNA, the CDR3 is TGTGCCAGCAGCCCCACCTATAGCAATCAGCCCCAGCATTTT.